This T cell receptor beta chain comes out of a study of CD8 T cells in ankylosing spondylitis. Whole-study findings and limits: Among TCR beta sequences, a motif of eight highly homologous variants appeared characteristic of ankylosing spondylitis blood.

The ends were cut back, 0 bases at V and 7 bases at J, with 11 bases in the middle. CDR1 and CDR2 (germline): SGHRS, YFSETQ. CDR3 length: 14 residues. In TCRdb, the 5' RACE reads were re-called with MiXCR into one record per CDR3 protein. Altogether 700,000 to 850,000 distinct CDR3 sequences are present, about 10% being singletons, with the ten largest covering about 0.49%. This clonotype was observed a few times. Its antigen remains unknown. Sequencing was performed on blood, either unsorted or a sorted T cell fraction (not recorded which). This chain joins TRBV5-1 and TRBJ2-1; D perhaps matches TRBD1 (6 bases). This clonotype originated in a male donor with ankylosing spondylitis. The CDR3, as DNA: TGCGCCAGCAGCTTGGCGCTCAGGGGAAATGAGCAGTTCTTC. Translated: CASSLALRGNEQFF. Full variable domain (rest looked up from reference TRBV5-1 and TRBJ2-1): KAGVTQTPRYLIKTRGQQVTLSCSPISGHRSVSWYQQTPGQGLQFLFEYFSETQRNKGNFPGRFSGRQFSNSRSEMNVSTLELGDSALYLCASSLALRGNEQFFGPGTRLTVL.